A selection of T cell receptor beta chains follows, all from one sample in a study of shared clonotypes between healthy human individuals. Data came from immunoSEQ multiplex PCR; TCRdb stores just in-frame clones and leaves some out. The sample carries 1.5 million to 2.5 million clones, roughly 94% recorded once. The sample taken for sequencing was naive CD8+ T cells sorted from blood. The receptors shown here come from a man between 18 and 35 years old in good health. The CDR3 runs from the conserved cysteine through the conserved F or W. D genes are given only for firm matches. Rows give clone size only sometimes, using once, few, many, or a class for an expanded clone.

d_call j_call v_call clone_size cdr3_aa cdr3_nt
NA TRBJ2-5 TRBV30 NA CAWSFEGVQETQYF TGTGCCTGGAGTTTTGAGGGGGTCCAAGAGACCCAGTACTTC
NA TRBJ2-5 TRBV28 NA CASSLSNQETQYF TGTGCCAGCAGTTTAAGTAACCAAGAGACCCAGTACTTC
NA TRBJ2-7 TRBV13 NA CASSTRGDRRGSEQYF TGTGCCAGCAGCACCAGGGGAGACAGGCGCGGGTCCGAGCAGTACTTC
NA TRBJ2-7 TRBV27 NA CASSLSGGDHPYEQYF TGTGCCAGCAGTTTATCAGGAGGGGACCACCCCTACGAGCAGTACTTC
NA TRBJ1-6 TRBV9 once CASSVDGSYSPLHF TGTGCCAGCAGCGTTGACGGTAGTTATTCACCCCTCCACTTT
NA TRBJ1-6 TRBV11-2 NA CASSSGLGPLHF TGTGCCAGCAGTTCGGGACTGGGACCCCTCCACTTT
NA TRBJ1-2 TRBV9 NA CASTGGGGRVANYGYTF TGTGCCAGCACCGGAGGTGGGGGGAGGGTAGCTAACTATGGCTACACCTTC
NA TRBJ1-4 TRBV28 once CASSLSVDRTNEKLFF TGTGCCAGCAGTTTATCGGTTGACAGGACTAATGAAAAACTGTTTTTT
NA TRBJ2-7 TRBV10-3 NA CAPRERDEQYF TGTGCCCCCCGGGAGCGGGACGAGCAGTACTTC
NA TRBJ2-3 TRBV5-6 NA CASSQAVSTDTQYF TGTGCCAGCAGCCAAGCGGTAAGCACAGATACGCAGTATTTT
NA TRBJ1-1 TRBV25-1 NA CASRQGWNTEAFF TGTGCCAGCAGACAGGGCTGGAACACTGAAGCTTTCTTT
NA TRBJ2-7 TRBV27 NA CASSYKDSYEQYF TGTGCCAGCAGCTATAAGGACAGCTACGAGCAGTACTTC
NA TRBJ2-6 TRBV19 NA CASFPGAGANVLTF TGTGCCAGCTTTCCAGGGGCTGGGGCCAACGTCCTGACTTTC
NA TRBJ1-2 TRBV19 NA CASISIYGYTF TGTGCCAGTATCTCTATCTATGGCTACACCTTC
NA TRBJ1-5 TRBV30 NA CAFSGGSGQPQHF TGTGCCTTCTCTGGGGGATCGGGGCAGCCCCAGCATTTT
NA TRBJ2-7 TRBV19 NA CASSIDRSGRSYEQYF TGTGCCAGTAGTATAGATCGGTCGGGGAGGAGTTACGAGCAGTACTTC
NA TRBJ2-7 TRBV6-5 NA CASMGAREVSYEQYF TGTGCCAGCATGGGGGCGAGGGAGGTATCCTACGAGCAGTACTTC
TRBD1 TRBJ2-7 TRBV4-1 NA CASSQPGTAPYEQYF TGCGCCAGCAGCCAACCCGGGACAGCCCCCTACGAGCAGTACTTC
NA TRBJ2-5 TRBV29-1 few CSVEGQDQQTQYF TGCAGCGTTGAAGGTCAGGATCAGCAGACCCAGTACTTC
NA TRBJ2-7 TRBV30 NA CAWKVGFGNYEQYF TGTGCCTGGAAAGTAGGGTTCGGTAACTACGAGCAGTACTTC
TRBD2 TRBJ2-1 TRBV7-8 once CASNSWGEGNEQFF TGTGCCAGCAACTCATGGGGGGAGGGGAATGAGCAGTTCTTC
TRBD1 TRBJ2-5 TRBV6-6 NA CASSYITGGPRETQYF TGTGCCAGCAGTTATATTACAGGGGGGCCCCGGGAGACCCAGTACTTC
NA TRBJ2-7 TRBV5-8 NA CASSLVISYEQYF TGTGCCAGCAGCTTGGTCATCTCCTACGAGCAGTACTTC
TRBD1 TRBJ2-5 TRBV18 NA CASSGKDRAGQETQYF TGTGCCAGCTCAGGCAAGGACAGGGCCGGTCAAGAGACCCAGTACTTC
NA TRBJ2-3 TRBV2 NA CAVQGIEADTQYF TGTGCCGTGCAGGGGATCGAGGCAGATACGCAGTATTTT
TRBD2 TRBJ2-1 TRBV6-5 NA CASSLGGNSYNEQFF TGTGCCAGCAGTTTGGGAGGGAACTCCTACAATGAGCAGTTCTTC
TRBD2 TRBJ2-3 TRBV2 NA CASQSGGASTDTQYF TGTGCCAGCCAAAGCGGGGGGGCTAGCACAGATACGCAGTATTTT
NA TRBJ2-2 TRBV9 NA CASSADSGELFF TGTGCCAGCAGCGCGGATTCCGGGGAGCTGTTTTTT
NA TRBJ1-4 TRBV30 NA CAWSSQGLLNEKLFF TGTGCCTGGTCGAGCCAGGGGCTCCTCAATGAAAAACTGTTTTTT
NA TRBJ1-1 TRBV30 few CAWSVVLWENAEAFF TGTGCCTGGAGCGTGGTCCTGTGGGAGAACGCTGAAGCTTTCTTT
NA TRBJ2-1 TRBV4-1 NA CASTYDASHNEQFF TGCGCCAGCACCTACGACGCTTCCCACAATGAGCAGTTCTTC
TRBD1 TRBJ2-7 TRBV7-8 NA CASSLEVTGGSYEQYF TGTGCCAGCAGCTTAGAGGTGACAGGGGGCTCCTACGAGCAGTACTTC
NA TRBJ2-7 TRBV27 NA CASSPFTSYEQYF TGTGCCAGCAGTCCCTTCACCTCCTACGAGCAGTACTTC
TRBD2 TRBJ2-1 TRBV27 NA CASSETPSGSYNEQFF TGTGCCAGCAGTGAAACCCCTAGCGGATCCTACAATGAGCAGTTCTTC
NA TRBJ2-1 TRBV4-1 NA CASSQDGEPGEQFF TGCGCCAGCAGCCAAGACGGGGAGCCGGGGGAGCAGTTCTTC
NA TRBJ2-7 TRBV27 NA CASGLLADEQYF TGTGCCAGCGGACTGCTGGCAGACGAGCAGTACTTC
NA TRBJ2-7 TRBV9 NA CASSVGPTYEQYF TGTGCCAGCAGCGTAGGCCCTACATACGAGCAGTACTTC
NA TRBJ1-3 TRBV25-1 NA CASSDSGSGNTIYF TGTGCCAGCAGTGATTCTGGCTCTGGAAACACCATATATTTT
TRBD2 TRBJ2-1 TRBV5-1 NA CASSLDLAGGHNNEQFF TGCGCCAGCAGCTTGGATCTTGCGGGGGGGCATAACAATGAGCAGTTCTTC
NA TRBJ1-1 TRBV5-4 NA CASSLGQLISTEAFF TGTGCCAGCAGCTTGGGACAGTTAATAAGCACTGAAGCTTTCTTT
NA TRBJ1-1 TRBV6-5 NA CASSSTVTNTEAFF TGTGCCAGCAGTTCGACAGTGACGAACACTGAAGCTTTCTTT
NA TRBJ2-7 TRBV27 NA CASSLLASSYEQYF TGTGCCAGCAGTTTACTAGCGTCCTCCTACGAGCAGTACTTC
NA TRBJ2-1 TRBV18 NA CASSPPNSDSNEQFF TGTGCCAGCTCACCACCGAACTCGGACTCTAATGAGCAGTTCTTC
TRBD1 TRBJ2-3 TRBV4-3 NA CASSGTGGADTQYF TGCGCCAGCAGCGGGACAGGGGGCGCAGATACGCAGTATTTT
TRBD2 TRBJ2-2 TRBV7-6 NA CASSPSLAGGPDTGELFF TGTGCCAGCAGCCCTAGCCTAGCGGGGGGGCCTGACACCGGGGAGCTGTTTTTT
NA TRBJ2-1 TRBV5-1 NA CASSLGGRTQPFF TGCGCCAGCAGCTTGGGGGGCCGAACCCAGCCGTTCTTC
NA TRBJ1-6 TRBV6-1 NA CASRDISPLHF TGTGCCAGCAGGGACATTTCACCCCTCCACTTT
TRBD2 TRBJ2-3 TRBV9 NA CASSVVGLAGGHKDGVTDTQYF TGTGCCAGCAGCGTAGTGGGACTAGCGGGGGGACACAAAGATGGGGTTACAGATACGCAGTATTTT
TRBD1 TRBJ2-3 TRBV4-3 NA CASSQDLTGADTDTQYF TGCGCCAGCAGCCAAGATCTTACAGGGGCGGACACAGATACGCAGTATTTT
NA TRBJ1-6 TRBV5-5 NA CASSLNPFSYNSPLHF TGTGCCAGCAGCTTGAACCCCTTCTCCTATAATTCACCCCTCCACTTT
NA TRBJ2-7 TRBV6-6 NA CASSYYSSGVGGEQYF TGTGCCAGCAGTTACTATTCTTCGGGGGTCGGGGGCGAGCAGTACTTC
NA TRBJ2-7 TRBV4-1 NA CASSQERQASYEQYF TGCGCCAGCAGCCAAGAAAGGCAGGCCTCCTACGAGCAGTACTTC
TRBD2 TRBJ2-1 TRBV5-6 NA CASSLVGTSANEQFF TGTGCCAGCAGCTTGGTTGGGACTAGCGCCAATGAGCAGTTCTTC
NA TRBJ1-1 TRBV5-4 NA CASSRDGNTEAFF TGTGCCAGCAGCCGGGACGGGAACACTGAAGCTTTCTTT
NA TRBJ1-1 TRBV10-2 NA CASSEFAEAFF TGCGCCAGCAGTGAGTTTGCTGAAGCTTTCTTT
NA TRBJ1-6 TRBV5-5 NA CASSLGDNSPLHF TGTGCCAGCAGCTTGGGGGATAATTCACCCCTCCACTTT